The next 29 T cell receptor beta chains were all read from a single sample in a study of blood T cell repertoires in COVID-19. Assay: immunoSEQ multiplex PCR; the TCRdb copy retains only in-frame clones and omits some. The sample carries roughly 140,000 clones, more than 75% recorded once. Material for sequencing was peripheral blood. These receptors were taken from a woman between 50 and 59 years old with acute or convalescent COVID-19.

In its sample, this clone was seen once. The rearrangement uses TRBV6-6 and TRBJ2-5, with no clear D. Germline V CDR1 and CDR2: MNHNY, SVGAGI (reference sequence). This CDR3 is 13 amino acids long. V was cut by 2 bases and J by 5 bases, with 9 bases left in between. The CDR3 here is CASSYVSRETQYF. CDR3 DNA: TGTGCCAGCAGTTACGTCAGCAGGGAGACCCAGTACTTC.

The gene calls are TRBV6-4 and TRBJ1-4; 7 bases are shared with TRBD1. Germline CDR1 reads MRHNA; CDR2 reads SNTAGT. The CDR3 sequence is 14 residues long. J gave up 5 bases and V 7 bases, and 7 bases lay outside the gene matches. This CDR3 reads CASTGQAGNEKLFF. CDR3 in DNA: TGTGCCAGCACCGGACAGGCGGGGAATGAAAAACTGTTTTTT.

The chain couples TRBV9 to TRBJ2-3; 10 bases fit TRBD2. This CDR3 is 17 amino acids long. The V segment lost 2 bases and the J segment 0 bases; nucleotides outside the gene matches: 6. CDR1 is SGDLS, CDR2 YYNGEE, per germline. The CDR3 spells CASSVLAGAISTDTQYF. CDR3 in DNA: TGTGCCAGCAGCGTCCTAGCGGGGGCCATTAGCACAGATACGCAGTATTTT. The variable domain in full, with the rest retrieved from reference TRBV9 and TRBJ2-3, is DSGVTQTPKHLITATGQRVTLRCSPRSGDLSVYWYQQSLDQGLQFLIQYYNGEERAKGNILERFSAQQFPDLHSELNLSSLELGDSALYFCASSVLAGAISTDTQYFGPGTRLTVL.

The chain links TRBV3-1 (or the pseudogene TRBV3-2) to TRBJ1-2; D may be TRBD1 (6 bases). The V end was cut by 3 bases, the J end by 8 bases, with 13 bases between. There are 13 residues in the CDR3. CDR1 and CDR2 from the germline V gene are LGHDT and YNNKEL (reference sequence). CDR3 nucleotide sequence: TGTGCCAGCAGCCAGTACAGGGAACAGGGCTACACCTTC. Translation gives CASSQYREQGYTF.

The V gene is TRBV7-6, the J gene TRBJ2-3, with D unclear. Per germline, CDR1 SGHVS and CDR2 FNYEAQ. This CDR3 spans 15 amino acids. V dropped 2 bases and J dropped 3 bases, with 12 bases sitting between them. The CDR3 coding sequence is TGTGCCAGCAGCTTATTTGTAGCATCAACAGATACGCAGTATTTT. Its translation is CASSLFVASTDTQYF. The variable domain in full, completed from reference TRBV7-6 and TRBJ2-3, reads GAGVSQSPRYKVTKRGQDVALRCDPISGHVSLYWYRQALGQGPEFLTYFNYEAQQDKSGLPNDRFSAERPEGSISTLTIQRTEQRDSAMYRCASSLFVASTDTQYFGPGTRLTVL.

The chain combines TRBV4-3 with TRBJ1-1, with a weak D call TRBD1 (6 bases). Looked up from germline, CDR1 is LGHNA and CDR2 is YSLEER. With 1 base removed from V and 1 base from J, the gap between germline ends came to 16 bases. The CDR3 covers 17 residues. The CDR3 nucleotides read TGCGCCAGCAGCCAAGTTAGGCAGGGACACACGAACACTGAAGCTTTCTTT. This sequence encodes CASSQVRQGHTNTEAFF.

V usage is TRBV30 and J usage is TRBJ1-1; D unclear. Germline CDR1 and CDR2: GTSNPN and SVGIG (reference sequence). The CDR3 has 15 amino acids. Trimming shortened V by 0 bases and J by 0 bases, and 11 bases separated the two germline ends. CDR3 sequence reads: CAWSVRLPMNTEAFF. The CDR3, as DNA: TGTGCCTGGAGTGTCCGACTGCCGATGAACACTGAAGCTTTCTTT.

V and J are TRBV6-2 or TRBV6-3 and TRBJ1-6; D gene ambiguous. The CDR3 has 13 amino acids. CDR1 and CDR2 (germline): MNHEY, SVGEGT. Trimming left V 5 bases short and J 10 bases short, with 12 bases between. The CDR3 bases are TGTGCCAGCAGTGAGGAGGGCAGGTCACCCCTCCACTTT. Residues: CASSEEGRSPLHF.

CDR3 in DNA: TGTGCCAGCAGTTACAACGCAGGGCCTATCTACAATGAGCAGTTCTTC. Translating it yields CASSYNAGPIYNEQFF. This sequence joins TRBV6-5 and TRBJ2-1; D may be TRBD1 (5 bases). CDR3 length: 16 amino acids. Germline V gene sequence: CDR1 MNHEY, CDR2 SVGAGI. V shed 2 bases and J shed 3 bases, with 14 bases lying between them.

The CDR3 nucleotides read TGTGCCAGCAAGGAGACGGATTACAATGAGCAGTTCTTC. Protein sequence: CASKETDYNEQFF. The chain recombines TRBV2 with TRBJ2-1; D gene ambiguous. The CDR3 sequence is 13 residues long. Trimming left V 7 bases short and J 4 bases short, with 11 bases between. In germline, CDR1 is SNHLY, CDR2 FYNNEI.

CDR3 region: CASGQGSSYEQYF. The CDR3 coding sequence is TGTGCCAGCGGACAGGGGAGCTCCTACGAGCAGTACTTC. The chain combines TRBV11-3 with TRBJ2-7, with 9 nucleotides matching TRBD1. Germline V gene lookup returns CDR1 SGHNT and CDR2 YENEEA. The CDR3 spans 13 residues. V dropped 8 bases and J dropped 0; count of bases not matched to a gene: 2.

The chain uses TRBV14 and TRBJ2-7; D ambiguous. Germline V gene sequence: CDR1 SGHDN, CDR2 FVKESK. Trimming took off 2 bases at V and 3 bases at J, with 5 bases between the two ends. The CDR3 length is 12 residues. The CDR3 region is CASSQFLYEQYF. The CDR3 nucleotides are TGTGCCAGCAGCCAATTCCTCTACGAGCAGTACTTC. Full variable domain (outside the CDR3, taken from reference TRBV14 and TRBJ2-7): EAGVTQFPSHSVIEKGQTVTLRCDPISGHDNLYWYRRVMGKEIKFLLHFVKESKQDESGMPNNRFLAERTGGTYSTLKVQPAELEDSGVYFCASSQFLYEQYFGPGTRLTVT.

The chain has TRBV5-4 and TRBJ1-5, with D perhaps matching TRBD1 (6 bases). Trimming took 4 bases from V and 6 from J, leaving 14 bases between them. CDR3 length: 14 amino acids. Germline loops: CDR1 SGHNT, CDR2 YYREEE (reference sequence). This chain's CDR3 is CASSDHREGQPQHF. The CDR3 DNA reads as TGTGCCAGCAGCGACCACAGGGAAGGTCAGCCCCAGCATTTT.

This sequence joins TRBV4-3 and TRBJ2-5; perhaps TRBD1 as D (5 bases). CDR1 is LGHNA, CDR2 YSLEER, per germline. Between the trimmed V and J ends, which lost 0 bases and 2 bases, there was a span of 13 bases. The CDR3 is 16 amino acids. CDR3 DNA sequence: TGCGCCAGCAGCCAAGAAGTCCAGGGCCTACAAGAGACCCAGTACTTC. It encodes CASSQEVQGLQETQYF.

The chain couples TRBV5-1 to TRBJ2-5, with 9 bases aligning to TRBD1. Looked up from germline, CDR1 is SGHRS and CDR2 is YFSETQ. The length of the CDR3 is 14 residues. Losses at the gene ends were 4 bases for V and 7 bases for J; bases not matched to a gene: 8. In DNA, the CDR3 is TGCGCCAGCAGCGCACGGACAGGGGCCATGACCCAGTACTTC. Encoded protein: CASSARTGAMTQYF.

V usage is TRBV4-3 and J usage is TRBJ2-1; 11 positions agree with TRBD2. This CDR3 is 16 amino acids long. Trimming cost V 0 bases and J 8 bases; bases outside gene matches: 6. Germline V gene data show CDR1 as LGHNA and CDR2 as YSLEER. CDR3 nucleotide sequence: TGCGCCAGCAGCCAAGAAATTAGCGGGGGGGCTTATGAGCAGTTCTTC. Its translation: CASSQEISGGAYEQFF.

The V gene is TRBV5-6, the J gene TRBJ2-6; 8 nucleotides align to TRBD2. V was clipped by 1 base and J by 2 bases; unmatched bases: 5. Germline V gene sequence: CDR1 SGHDT, CDR2 YYEEEE. This CDR3 is 17 amino acids long. The CDR3 loop is CASSLTPGGAGANVLTF. The CDR3 region has the DNA TGTGCCAGCAGCTTGACGCCGGGAGGGGCTGGGGCCAACGTCCTGACTTTC.

V is TRBV6-5 and J is TRBJ2-1; TRBD2 is a possible D gene (5 bases). Trimming took 5 bases from V and 3 from J, leaving 14 bases between them. Germline loops: CDR1 MNHEY, CDR2 SVGAGI. CDR3 size: 15 residues. CDR3 residues: CASSPLEGGYNEQFF. CDR3 nucleotides: TGTGCCAGCAGTCCACTAGAGGGCGGCTACAATGAGCAGTTCTTC.

This clone has just a few counts. The chain uses TRBV6-2 or TRBV6-3 and TRBJ1-1; TRBD1 might be the D (5 bases). CDR3 length: 11 amino acids. Trimming cost V 2 bases and J 8 bases, with 6 bases left between them. CDR1 is MNHEY and CDR2 is SVGEGT in the germline V gene. CDR3 protein: CASSYRQEAFF. The CDR3 coding sequence is TGTGCCAGCAGTTACCGACAGGAAGCTTTCTTT.

The J gene is TRBJ2-5, the V gene TRBV27, with 9 bases identical to TRBD1. V shed 0 bases, J shed 5 bases, and the junction held 10 bases outside the gene matches. Germline values: CDR1 MNHEY, CDR2 SMNVEV (reference sequence). The CDR3 extends over 17 amino acids. This CDR3 reads CASSLSPRTGVMETQYF. The CDR3 nucleotides read TGTGCCAGCAGTTTATCGCCGCGGACAGGGGTTATGGAGACCCAGTACTTC.

V gene TRBV6-6 combines with J gene TRBJ1-2, with D uncertain. From germline, CDR1 is MNHNY and CDR2 SVGAGI (reference sequence). CDR3 size: 14 residues. Trimming left V 6 bases short and J 2 bases short, with 13 bases between. This CDR3 reads CASRRTDVNYGYTF. The DNA of the CDR3 is TGTGCCAGCAGACGCACAGACGTCAACTATGGCTACACCTTC.

V is TRBV7-9 and J is TRBJ2-3; D is ambiguous. The germline V and J ends were trimmed by 1 base and 2 bases, with 7 bases remaining between them. The CDR3 contains 14 residues. Per germline, CDR1 SEHNR and CDR2 FQNEAQ (reference sequence). CDR3 loop: CASSLDGVTDTQYF. CDR3 nucleotides: TGTGCCAGCAGCTTAGATGGAGTCACAGATACGCAGTATTTT.

The chain links TRBV7-8 to TRBJ2-7, with D possibly matching TRBD1 (6 bases). The germline CDR1 and CDR2 sequences are SGHVS and FQNEAQ. The CDR3 runs to 14 residues. Trimming stripped 2 bases from V and 6 bases from J, with 14 bases between. CDR3 region: CASSLNRVSVEQYF. In DNA, the CDR3 is TGTGCCAGCAGCTTAAACAGGGTGTCGGTCGAGCAGTACTTC.

The gene calls are TRBV28 and TRBJ2-7; a possible D gene is TRBD2 (6 bases). CDR1 MDHEN and CDR2 SYDVKM come from the germline V gene. The CDR3 spans 13 residues. Trimming left V 4 bases short and J 1 base short, with 8 bases between. In DNA form, the CDR3 reads TGTGCCAGCAGTTCCGGACTATCCTACGAGCAGTACTTC. Amino acids: CASSSGLSYEQYF.

The chain employs TRBV19 and TRBJ2-7; 7 bases map to TRBD2. The CDR3 sequence is 12 residues long. The J segment lost 6 bases and the V segment lost 6 bases, leaving 5 bases of the junction unmatched. Germline values: CDR1 LNHDA, CDR2 SQIVND (reference sequence). CDR3: CASRTQRGEQYF. CDR3 nucleotides: TGTGCCAGTAGGACCCAGCGGGGCGAGCAGTACTTC.

The DNA of the CDR3 is TGTGCCAGCAGAGTCGGACAGGAGGGCGAGCAGTACTTC. Amino acid sequence: CASRVGQEGEQYF. This chain uses TRBV5-4 with TRBJ2-7, with TRBD1 as a possible D gene (7 bases). Germline V CDR1 and CDR2: SGHNT, YYREEE (reference sequence). The ends were cut back, 5 bases at V and 6 bases at J, with 15 bases in the middle. The CDR3 consists of 13 residues.

This clone was seen just once. This may stem from a read error, because a much larger clone lies one nucleotide away. The chain links TRBV14 to TRBJ2-1; D may be TRBD1 (5 bases). Germline CDR1 SGHDN, CDR2 FVKESK. This CDR3 comprises 14 residues. In DNA form, the CDR3 reads TGTGCCAGCAGCCCCAACAGGAATTACAATGAGCAGCTCTTC. Translation: CASSPNRNYNEQLF.

This clone was seen only once. J is TRBJ1-2 and V is TRBV7-2, with D perhaps matching TRBD1 (6 bases). The CDR3 extends over 17 amino acids. The ends were cut back, 1 base at V and 5 bases at J, with 20 bases in the middle. Germline V gene data show CDR1 as SGHTA and CDR2 as FQGNSA. CDR3 residues: CASSLGLGVSGAYGYTF. Written as DNA, the CDR3 is TGTGCCAGCAGCTTAGGGCTAGGGGTTTCAGGGGCTTATGGCTACACCTTC.

V usage is TRBV10-3 and J usage is TRBJ2-1; possibly TRBD2 for D (6 bases). V lost 7 bases, J lost 8 bases, and 15 bases lay in between. This CDR3 is 13 amino acids long. CDR1 is ENHRY, CDR2 SYGVKD, per germline. The CDR3 region has the DNA TGTGCCATCAACGGCAGGGAGGTGGATGAGCAGTTCTTC. It yields the protein CAINGREVDEQFF.